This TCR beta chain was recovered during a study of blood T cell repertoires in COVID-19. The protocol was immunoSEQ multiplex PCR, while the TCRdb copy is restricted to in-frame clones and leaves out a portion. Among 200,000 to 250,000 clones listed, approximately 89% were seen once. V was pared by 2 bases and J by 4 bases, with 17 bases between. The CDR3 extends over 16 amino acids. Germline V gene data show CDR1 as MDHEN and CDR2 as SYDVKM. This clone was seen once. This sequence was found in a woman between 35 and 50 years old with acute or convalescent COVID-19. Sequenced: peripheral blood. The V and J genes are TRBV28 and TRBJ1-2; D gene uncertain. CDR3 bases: TGTGCCAGCAGTTTAAGTTCCCAAGCCGCTTCCTATGGCTACACCTTC. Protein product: CASSLSSQAASYGYTF.